The entry below describes one TCR beta chain. Its antigen is not yet known. Base qualities are not provided; no much larger clone lies one nucleotide away. The donors belonged to the validation cohort of about 130 subjects, which was separate from the approximately 700-subject first cohort. This sample is part of a study of cytomegalovirus exposure and HLA in healthy donors (dated by TCRdb to the late 2010s). The study in broad terms: The 666 repertoires of the first cohort and the 110 or so validation repertoires were produced on the same platform, according to a later analysis. The study aimed to test whether cataloging public T cell receptors could reveal signatures of past pathogen exposure. In addition to the first cohort of 650 to 800 subjects, a separate validation cohort of over 90 different subjects was used. The study combined high-throughput TCR immunosequencing, statistical association of individual TCRs with disease status, and machine learning to predict cytomegalovirus infection status. Overall results and qualifications from the work: Cytomegalovirus status was reported to be diagnosed by the classifier with high specificity and sensitivity in both the original and validation cohorts. All 120 repertoires were used to score co-occurrence in the validation cohort in a later analysis, because that analysis had no HLA typing for the cohort. Of the cluster scores, roughly 95% were above 0 in a later analysis, which found that TCRs clustered in the first cohort also tended to co-occur in the 120 or so validation repertoires. In vitro tests confirmed that three of the cytomegalovirus-associated TCR beta chains recognize cytomegalovirus antigens. Most TCR sequences were observed very rarely across donors, whereas some public TCRs were present in many individuals. A total of roughly 160 TCR beta chains were listed by the study as associated with cytomegalovirus. It was suggested by the authors that the approach could potentially be generalized to other disease states and immunological phenotypes.

In the germline V gene, CDR1 corresponds to SGHTS and CDR2 to YDEGEE. The CDR3 contains 15 residues, cysteine and phenylalanine counted. Left in the record is the CDR3 DNA by itself, 45 bases read in frame from the first base. V is trimmed back by 2 bases and J by 4 bases, and the junction contains 5 bases that no gene match accounts for. Library creation used the immunoSEQ multiplex PCR assay. The original pipeline was this. A statistical classification framework was built for diagnosing cytomegalovirus status from the catalog of TCR beta chain sequences. TCRdb took this table from immuneACCESS and kept in-frame rearrangements with V and J called. Such tables lack part of the clones; where checked against another copy, unresolved V genes explain under half of the gap, and the rest is unexplained. The V and J calls and clone size come from that table; D and trimming were worked out from the DNA. The sample data list approximately 88,000 clones, and approximately 84% of these were observed just once. The ten largest make up roughly 12% of the sample.

Here the chain combines TRBV5-8 and TRBJ1-4; 7 bases in the middle match TRBD1. The receptor's source is a woman aged 18 to 35 in good health and CMV-seropositive. Sequencing used PBMCs. The CDR3: CASSFRDSLNEKLFF. The sequence in DNA is TGTGCCAGCAGCTTCCGGGACAGCCTTAATGAAAAACTGTTTTTT.